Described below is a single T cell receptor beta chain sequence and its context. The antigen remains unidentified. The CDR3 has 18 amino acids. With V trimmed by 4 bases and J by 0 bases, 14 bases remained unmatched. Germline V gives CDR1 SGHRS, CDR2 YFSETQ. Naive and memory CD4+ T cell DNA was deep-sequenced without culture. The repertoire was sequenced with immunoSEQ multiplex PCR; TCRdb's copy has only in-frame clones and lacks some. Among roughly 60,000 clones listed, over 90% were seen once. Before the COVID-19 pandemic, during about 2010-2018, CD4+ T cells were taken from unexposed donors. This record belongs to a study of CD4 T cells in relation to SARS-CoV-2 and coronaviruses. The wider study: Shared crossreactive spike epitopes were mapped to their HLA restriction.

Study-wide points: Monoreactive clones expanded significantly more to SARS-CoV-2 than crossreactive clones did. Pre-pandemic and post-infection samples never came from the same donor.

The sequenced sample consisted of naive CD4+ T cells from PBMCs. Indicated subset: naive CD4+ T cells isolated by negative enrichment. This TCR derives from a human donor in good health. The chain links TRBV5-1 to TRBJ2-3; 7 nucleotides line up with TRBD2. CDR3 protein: CASSRSGVSGTSTDTQYF. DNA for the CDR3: TGCGCCAGCAGCCGCTCGGGTGTAAGCGGGACTAGCACAGATACGCAGTATTTT.